The 3 T cell receptor beta chains below all came from one sample that was sequenced in a study of cytomegalovirus exposure and HLA in healthy donors. PCR employed 60 Vbeta and 13 Jbeta primers. Assay: immunoSEQ multiplex PCR; the TCRdb copy retains only in-frame clones and omits some. This sample yields some 170,000 clones, of which about four fifths are seen a single time; around 14% belongs to the top ten. The sequenced sample consisted of PBMCs. The receptors were sampled from a woman between 50 and 59 years old in good health and CMV-seronegative.

This clone was recorded only once. The gene calls are TRBV5-1 and TRBJ2-2, with TRBD2 identical over 15 bases. The CDR3 extends over 18 amino acids. The germline V gene has CDR1 SGHRS and CDR2 YFSETQ. The junction had 5 bases not matched to a gene; V was cut back by 2 bases and J by 3 bases. CDR3 DNA: TGCGCCAGCAGCTTCGGACTAGCGGGGGGGCTTGACACCGGGGAGCTGTTTTTT. Protein: CASSFGLAGGLDTGELFF.

The V and J genes are TRBV5-1 and TRBJ1-1; a weak D match, TRBD1 (5 bases). The CDR3 consists of 14 residues. With 7 bases removed from V and 4 bases from J, the gap between germline ends came to 17 bases. Per germline, CDR1 SGHRS and CDR2 YFSETQ. CDR3 sequence reads: CASVREGWSTEAFF. CDR3 nucleotide sequence: TGCGCCAGCGTCCGGGAGGGGTGGAGCACTGAAGCTTTCTTT.

CDR3 DNA: TGTGCCAGCAGTTCCCAAGGGGGATGGAATTCACCCCTCCACTTT. Amino acid sequence: CASSSQGGWNSPLHF. This chain uses TRBV7-3 with TRBJ1-6; maybe TRBD1 (6 bases). With 6 bases removed from V and 7 bases from J, the gap between germline ends came to 16 bases. Per the germline V gene, CDR1 is SGHTA and CDR2 is FQGTGA. CDR3 length equals 15 residues.